This record concerns one TCR beta chain sequence. CDR3 length equals 17 residues. The V gene lost 10 bases and the J gene lost 5 bases, with 27 bases spanning the gap. Germline CDR1 reads LNHDA; CDR2 reads SQIVND (reference sequence). The data stem from a study of blood T cell repertoires in COVID-19. For the study at large: The origin of the acute and convalescent COVID-19 samples was the United States, Italy and Spain. From T cells, B-cell-depleted T cells, or PBMCs came the material, which was cDNA or gDNA.

Clones were sequenced by immunoSEQ multiplex PCR, and TCRdb holds only the in-frame ones, with some missing. Of roughly 79,000 clones listed, roughly 86% are singletons. The sequence was obtained from a human donor in a cohort sampled during active COVID-19. The sample comprised peripheral blood. The V call is TRBV19, the J call TRBJ1-5, with D possibly being TRBD1 (5 bases). Here the CDR3 reads CATLPSLGGGAHQPQHF. The CDR3 nucleotides read TGTGCCACCCTCCCCTCCCTGGGAGGCGGGGCCCATCAGCCCCAGCATTTT.